The sequence of this TCR beta chain was determined in a study of T cell changes during pregnancy in multiple sclerosis. Profiling relied on immunoSEQ multiplex PCR, and the TCRdb table lists in-frame clones only, not all of them. Of about 61,000 clones in the sample, 70% to 90% were seen once. Germline assignment: CDR1 SGHNT and CDR2 YYREEE (reference sequence). V shed 2 bases and J shed 4 bases, with 7 bases lying between them. The CDR3 covers 12 residues. This specimen was peripheral blood, taken in the first trimester of pregnancy. The chain has TRBV5-4 and TRBJ2-7; D unclear. The receptor comes from a female donor in good health, enrolled as a control in a pregnancy study. CDR3 bases: TGTGCCAGCAGCTTTTCGCGATACGAGCAGTACTTC. Protein sequence: CASSFSRYEQYF.